This is a list of T cell receptor beta chains from one sample in a study of cytomegalovirus exposure and HLA in healthy donors. The protocol was immunoSEQ multiplex PCR, while the TCRdb copy is restricted to in-frame clones and leaves out a portion. The sample holds some 150,000 clones, just under 90% seen once. Source material: PBMCs. These receptors were collected from a woman between 25 and 40 years old in good health and CMV-seronegative. Both conserved end residues are part of each CDR3. The D gene is left open where the match is weak. Not every row has a clone size; where given, it reads once, few, many or a size class.

j_call d_call clone_size cdr3_length v_call cdr3_nt cdr3_aa
TRBJ2-3 TRBD1 - 15 TRBV28 TGTGCCAGCAGTTTAGGACAGGGATTAGCAGATACGCAGTATTTT CASSLGQGLADTQYF
TRBJ2-6 - few 13 TRBV19 TGTGCCAGTCGCGCGGTTGGGGCCAACGTCCTGACTTTC CASRAVGANVLTF
TRBJ2-1 - - 14 TRBV9 TGTGCCAGCAGCGTAGATGGAGGGGGCTATGAGCAGTTCTTC CASSVDGGGYEQFF
TRBJ1-1 TRBD1 - 13 TRBV7-2 TGTGCCAGCAGCATCCAGGGGGACACTGAAGCTTTCTTT CASSIQGDTEAFF
TRBJ2-5 - once 15 TRBV7-3 TGTGCCAGCAGCTTAATACCTCAGGGTCCGGAGACCCAGTACTTC CASSLIPQGPETQYF
TRBJ1-1 TRBD1 - 15 TRBV7-2 TGTGCCAGCAGCTCCTGGACAGGGAGGAACACTGAAGCTTTCTTT CASSSWTGRNTEAFF
TRBJ2-1 TRBD2 - 14 TRBV11-2 TGTGCCAGCAGCTTATCGGGACTAGGCAATGAGCAGTTCTTC CASSLSGLGNEQFF
TRBJ2-3 - - 15 TRBV5-1 TGCGCCAGCAGTTGGGGGCTTGGGGTGGCAGATACGCAGTATTTT CASSWGLGVADTQYF
TRBJ2-7 - - 15 TRBV7-8 TGTGCCAGCAGCTTAAATCAGGGATCCTCCTACGAGCAGTACTTC CASSLNQGSSYEQYF
TRBJ2-5 TRBD2 - 14 TRBV10-3 TGTGCCACCACGACCGGGACTAGTATGGAGACCCAGTACTTC CATTTGTSMETQYF
TRBJ1-2 - - 14 TRBV28 TGTGCCAGCAGTTTGGTGGGCAATAACTATGGCTACACCTTC CASSLVGNNYGYTF
TRBJ1-6 - - 11 TRBV7-9 TGTGCCAGCAGCTCCGGTGTGGCCCTCCACTTT CASSSGVALHF
TRBJ1-5 - - 21 TRBV14 TGTGCCAGCAGCCAATGGAGGGACCAAGTTAGCGGTTATGCTGTGGGCCGACCCCAGCATTTT CASSQWRDQVSGYAVGRPQHF
TRBJ2-1 TRBD2 - 16 TRBV7-9 TGTGCCAGCAGCTTCCCGACTAGCGGGATTGAGAATGAGCAGTTCTTC CASSFPTSGIENEQFF
TRBJ1-5 - - 13 TRBV7-8 TGTGCCAGCAGCGGGCCTCCCAGCCAGCCCCAGCATTTT CASSGPPSQPQHF
TRBJ2-3 - - 14 TRBV7-9 TGTGCCAGCAGCTCGTCAAGCGCGGGGGATACGCAGTATTTT CASSSSSAGDTQYF
TRBJ2-3 TRBD2 - 14 TRBV9 TGTGCCAGCAGCTATGGACTAGCGGCAGATACGCAGTATTTT CASSYGLAADTQYF
TRBJ2-5 - - 13 TRBV30 TGTGCCTGGAGTGATAGGGGAGGTGAGACCCAGTACTTC CAWSDRGGETQYF
TRBJ2-7 TRBD1 - 15 TRBV30 TGTGCCTGGAGCGGGGGACAGGGAGACCCTTACGAGCAGTACTTC CAWSGGQGDPYEQYF
TRBJ1-5 TRBD1 - 14 TRBV10-3 TGTGCCATCCAGGGGGTCGGGAGCAATCAGCCCCAGCATTTT CAIQGVGSNQPQHF
TRBJ2-7 TRBD2 - 15 TRBV5-1 TGCGCCAGCAGCTTGACTAGCGGGGGCTACTACGAGCAGTACTTC CASSLTSGGYYEQYF
TRBJ1-1 - - 15 TRBV15 TGTGCCACCAGCAGGGGGCCGATCTGGAACACTGAAGCTTTCTTT CATSRGPIWNTEAFF
TRBJ2-4 TRBD1 - 16 TRBV28 TGTGCCAGCAGTTTGCCTCGGGACAGGACTACCGGCATTCAGTACTTC CASSLPRDRTTGIQYF
TRBJ2-5 - - 13 TRBV30 TGTGCCTGGAAAGCTGTAGGGGGAGAGACCCAGTACTTC CAWKAVGGETQYF
TRBJ2-3 - - 16 TRBV9 TGTGCCAGCAGCGTTGGCGGGGGCATTAGCGGGGATACGCAGTATTTT CASSVGGGISGDTQYF
TRBJ1-1 - - 14 TRBV25-1 TGTGCCAGCAGTGAATCCAACAGGGACACTGAAGCTTTCTTT CASSESNRDTEAFF
TRBJ1-1 - once 15 TRBV30 TGTGCCTGGAGTGCCCCCCTAGGCAGGGTCCCTGAAGCTTTCTTT CAWSAPLGRVPEAFF
TRBJ2-7 TRBD2 once 16 TRBV5-1 TGCGCCAGCAGCTTGGCCCCCGCGGGGGTGTCCTACGAGCAGTACTTC CASSLAPAGVSYEQYF
TRBJ2-5 TRBD1 - 15 TRBV18 TGTGCCAGCTCCCCTCGCAGGGGGCGAGAAGAGACCCAGTACTTC CASSPRRGREETQYF
TRBJ1-2 - few 13 TRBV27 TGTGCCAGCAGTTCGTGGGGGGGCTATGGCTACACCTTC CASSSWGGYGYTF